Listed below are T cell receptor beta chains from one sample, sequenced in a study of cytomegalovirus exposure and HLA in healthy donors. Libraries were prepared by immunoSEQ multiplex PCR; TCRdb keeps only in-frame clonotypes and omits some of them. The sample carries about 230,000 clones, roughly 85% recorded once. Sequenced: PBMCs. The receptors stem from a girl aged 2-10 years in good health and CMV-seronegative. CDR3s include the opening cysteine and the closing phenylalanine or tryptophan. D genes are given only for firm matches.

D gene	V gene	J gene	CDR3 DNA	CDR3 protein
TRBD1	TRBV10-1	TRBJ2-7	TGCGCCAGCAGCCGGGACAGGGGGCACGAGCAGTACTTC	CASSRDRGHEQYF
-	TRBV5-1	TRBJ2-1	TGCGCCAGCAGCCCCCTAGCGGACAGCTCCTACAATGAGCAGTTCTTC	CASSPLADSSYNEQFF
TRBD1	TRBV6-5	TRBJ2-7	TGTGCCAGCAGTTACTCAGACAGGGGAGCCTACGAGCAGTACTTC	CASSYSDRGAYEQYF
TRBD1	TRBV7-8	TRBJ2-2	TGTGCCAGCAGCTTAGCGGGGACAGGGCCCATCGGGGAGCTGTTTTTT	CASSLAGTGPIGELFF
-	TRBV9	TRBJ2-7	TGTGCCAGCAGCGTAGAACCGACAGTGAGTACCTACGAGCAGTACTTC	CASSVEPTVSTYEQYF
-	TRBV27	TRBJ2-7	TGTGCCAGCAGTTTAGGGGGCGTCTACGAGCAGTACTTC	CASSLGGVYEQYF
-	TRBV7-9	TRBJ1-5	TGTGCCAGCAGCTTAGGGCAGTCCGGCAATCAGCCCCAGCATTTT	CASSLGQSGNQPQHF
TRBD2	TRBV7-9	TRBJ2-7	TGTTCCAGCAGCCACACTAGCGGGGGCTACGAGCAGTACTTC	CSSSHTSGGYEQYF
TRBD1	TRBV5-1	TRBJ2-6	TGCGCCAGCAGCTTATTTCCTGGGTCGGGACAGGAGGAATCTGGGGCCAACGTCCTGACTTTC	CASSLFPGSGQEESGANVLTF
-	TRBV5-6	TRBJ1-1	TGTGCCAGCACCGAATCAGATATGAACACTGAAGCTTTCTTT	CASTESDMNTEAFF
-	TRBV30	TRBJ1-3	TGTGCCTGGCAGGCAGGTACCTCTGGAAACACCATATATTTT	CAWQAGTSGNTIYF
TRBD1	TRBV30	TRBJ2-7	TGTGCCTGGAGCCTACCCAGGGGGCGGCCTAACGAGCAGTACTTC	CAWSLPRGRPNEQYF
-	TRBV15	TRBJ1-5	TGTGCCACCAGCGGCCGGGAGAGGGGTCAGCCCCAGCATTTT	CATSGRERGQPQHF
-	TRBV11-2	TRBJ1-1	TGTGCCAGCAGCTTCCCGGGGAGCACTGAAGCTTTCTTT	CASSFPGSTEAFF
TRBD2	TRBV27	TRBJ2-7	TGTGCCAGCAGTCGACTCTTAACTAGCGGGATCTACGAGCAGTACTTC	CASSRLLTSGIYEQYF
-	TRBV29-1	TRBJ2-7	TGCAGCGTTGAAATAGCTTACGAGCAGTACTTC	CSVEIAYEQYF
TRBD1	TRBV5-6	TRBJ2-5	TGTGCCAGCAGCTTGGGGCGACAGGGGGAGACCCAGTACTTC	CASSLGRQGETQYF
-	TRBV5-1	TRBJ1-2	TGCGCCAGCAGCTTGGGCCAGGGTGGCTACACCTTC	CASSLGQGGYTF
TRBD1	TRBV18	TRBJ2-5	TGTGCCAGCTCACCACGAGGGGGCAGGGGTCAAGAGACCCAGTACTTC	CASSPRGGRGQETQYF
-	TRBV15	TRBJ2-3	TGTGCCACCAGCAGAGTCGCACAGAGCACAGATACGCAGTATTTT	CATSRVAQSTDTQYF
-	TRBV5-4	TRBJ1-2	TGTGCCAGCAGCCACGACAGTTCCTATGGCTACACCTTC	CASSHDSSYGYTF
TRBD2	TRBV5-3	TRBJ2-2	TGTGCCAGAAGCTTGTTAGCGGGAAGGAACACCGGGGAGCTGTTTTTT	CARSLLAGRNTGELFF
TRBD1	TRBV7-9	TRBJ1-3	TGTGCCAGCAGCCCCGGGACAGGGGCCGGAAACACCATATATTTT	CASSPGTGAGNTIYF